This T cell receptor beta chain is drawn from a study of T cell repertoires in cytomegalovirus infection. Study context: CMV epitopes used comprised recently identified HLA-C-restricted ones and well-studied HLA-B-restricted ones. It can be stated that public TCR beta signatures indicated CMV infection as well as a matching HLA type. Study findings and constraints: It was HLA-C-restricted CMV-specific TCR beta clonotypes that dominated the response ex vivo. The study identified carriers of CMV plus the relevant HLA from cumulative public TCR beta family frequency.

TCRdb used MiXCR to reprocess the reads, holding one entry per CDR3 protein. The table has about 350,000 distinct CDR3 sequences, 34% seen once. With regard to this clonotype: The antigen is not known.

CDR3 size: 15 residues. V was pared by 1 base and J by 5 bases, with 3 bases of the junction left unmatched. Germline CDR1 SGHVS, CDR2 FNYEAQ. The starting material was cultured PBMCs, obtained from culture after CMV antigen stimulation. This sequence joins TRBV7-6 and TRBJ2-3; TRBD2 aligns across 10 bases. The TCR originated in a human donor in good health (CMV status not recorded). Some clones in this sample may be carry-over from other donors' samples. CDR3: CASSLDSGGQDTQYF. DNA for the CDR3: TGTGCCAGCAGCTTAGATAGCGGGGGGCAAGATACGCAGTATTTT.